These 22 T cell receptor beta chains came from one sample sequenced in a study of shared clonotypes between healthy human individuals. Data came from immunoSEQ multiplex PCR; TCRdb stores just in-frame clones and leaves some out. The data show about 960,000 clones, about 80% seen once. The sample was memory CD4+ T cells sorted from blood. The subset denotes: CD45RA-negative fraction. The receptors shown here come from a man aged 18 to 30 in good health.

The J gene is TRBJ2-3, the V gene TRBV6-5; the match to TRBD1 covers 7 bases. There are 15 residues in the CDR3. Germline V CDR1 and CDR2: MNHEY, SVGAGI. The V and J ends lost 6 bases and 0 bases, in that order; junction bases with no gene match: 6. CDR3 nucleotide sequence: TGTGCCAGCAGCCGGACAGGACTTAGCACAGATACGCAGTATTTT. Amino acid sequence: CASSRTGLSTDTQYF.

At least ten counts were recorded for this clone. This chain connects TRBV7-6 to TRBJ1-5, with 7 bases matching TRBD1. Germline values: CDR1 SGHVS, CDR2 FNYEAQ. The CDR3 has 16 residues. The V and J ends lost 5 bases and 2 bases, in that order; junction bases with no gene match: 9. CDR3 residues: CASSPEVDRGNQPQHF. CDR3 DNA: TGTGCCAGCAGCCCGGAAGTAGACAGGGGCAATCAGCCCCAGCATTTT.

A remark on this clone: This may arise from a read error, as a much more abundant clone is one base away. The same CDR3 also results from other DNA sequences found in this sample. V and J are TRBV19 and TRBJ2-2; tentative D call: TRBD2 (5 bases). This CDR3 has 13 amino acids. The V gene's germline CDR1 is LNHDA and CDR2 SQIVND (reference sequence). CDR3 DNA sequence: TGTGCCAGTAGTAAGACGAACACCGGGGAACTGTTTTTT. It translates to CASSKTNTGELFF.

This clone has only one observation. The J gene is TRBJ1-6, the V gene TRBV2; 7 bases align to TRBD1. After removal of 8 bases from V and 5 bases from J, the junction contained 6 bases not matched to a gene. Germline values: CDR1 SNHLY, CDR2 FYNNEI. The CDR3 extends over 14 amino acids. The CDR3 loop reads CASGQGQNNSPLHF. CDR3 nucleotide sequence: TGTGCCAGCGGTCAGGGACAGAATAATTCACCCCTCCACTTT.

V is TRBV7-8 and J is TRBJ2-1; D tentatively reads TRBD1 or TRBD2 (5 bases each). Germline lookup yields CDR1 SGHVS and CDR2 FQNEAQ. The CDR3 extends over 13 amino acids. Trimming cost V 6 bases and J 0 bases, with 6 bases left between them. The CDR3 reads CASRRGSYNEQFF. CDR3 sequence (DNA): TGTGCCAGCAGGAGGGGCTCCTACAATGAGCAGTTCTTC.

The chain couples TRBV10-2 to TRBJ1-1, with 8 bases that match TRBD1. The CDR3 is 12 amino acids. Germline trimming cut 6 bases from V and 5 bases from J; bases unmatched to any gene: 2. Germline V gene data show CDR1 as WSHSY and CDR2 as SAAADI. In nucleotides, the CDR3 is TGCGCCAGCAGAACAGGGGGAACTGAAGCTTTCTTT. Translating gives CASRTGGTEAFF.

This clone has just a few counts. The chain combines TRBV10-1 with TRBJ2-3; perhaps TRBD1 as D (6 bases). The CDR3 length is 14 residues. Between the trimmed V and J ends, which lost 4 bases and 6 bases, there was a span of 14 bases. CDR1 and CDR2 from the germline V gene are WNHNN and SYGVQD (reference sequence). The DNA for the CDR3 is TGCGCCAGCAGTGGTGGGACATCCCTCGATACGCAGTATTTT. Its protein product is CASSGGTSLDTQYF.

The chain combines TRBV5-1 with TRBJ2-2, with D perhaps TRBD1 (5 bases). CDR1 SGHRS and CDR2 YFSETQ come from the germline V gene. The CDR3 has 16 amino acids. Trimming took off 2 bases at V and 0 bases at J, with 11 bases between the two ends. CDR3 DNA sequence: TGCGCCAGCAGCTTACTTGCGACAGCGAACACCGGGGAGCTGTTTTTT. Encoded protein: CASSLLATANTGELFF.

This clone occurred many times. The chain joins TRBV7-6 to TRBJ2-7, with D perhaps given as TRBD1 or TRBD2 (6 bases each). Germline CDR1 is SGHVS and CDR2 is FNYEAQ. This CDR3 spans 16 amino acids. V was clipped by 1 base and J by 2 bases, with 15 bases between them. The CDR3: CASSLDAGGSTYEQYF. The CDR3 DNA reads as TGTGCCAGCAGCTTAGATGCCGGGGGCTCAACCTACGAGCAGTACTTC.

V gene TRBV28 combines with J gene TRBJ2-3, with D unclear. Trimming took 10 bases from V and 2 from J, leaving 10 bases between them. Germline lookup yields CDR1 MDHEN and CDR2 SYDVKM. CDR3 length: 12 amino acids. The DNA of the CDR3 is TGTGCCACTTCAATCCCCACAGATACGCAGTATTTT. Translating it yields CATSIPTDTQYF.

Concerning this clone: Other nucleotide sequences from this sample produce the same CDR3. The V gene is TRBV28, the J gene TRBJ2-5; a possible D gene is TRBD2 (7 bases). Germline CDR1 and CDR2: MDHEN and SYDVKM. The CDR3 has 13 amino acids. Trimming stripped 6 bases from V and 5 bases from J, with 13 bases between. CDR3 DNA: TGTGCCAGCAGCTTGGGGGGGCTTGAGACCCAGTACTTC. This encodes CASSLGGLETQYF.

This chain joins TRBV27 and TRBJ2-4; 9 nucleotides agree with TRBD2. The CDR3 runs to 15 residues. CDR1 and CDR2 from the germline V gene are MNHEY and SMNVEV (reference sequence). With V trimmed by 4 bases and J by 8 bases, 9 bases remained unmatched. The CDR3: CASSWGGRAQDIQYF. The DNA of the CDR3 is TGTGCCAGCAGTTGGGGCGGGAGGGCCCAAGACATTCAGTACTTC.

CDR3 region: CAWGTGWEGYTF. The CDR3 DNA reads TGTGCCTGGGGGACAGGGTGGGAGGGCTACACCTTC. The V call is TRBV30, the J call TRBJ1-2, with TRBD1 identical over 9 bases. J lost 8 bases, V lost 5 bases, and 6 bases had no gene match. Germline V gene lookup returns CDR1 GTSNPN and CDR2 SVGIG (reference sequence). CDR3 length: 12 residues. The whole variable domain, remainder taken from reference TRBV30 and TRBJ1-2, is SQTIHQWPATLVQPVGSPLSLECTVEGTSNPNLYWYRQAAGRGLQLLFYSVGIGQISSEVPQNLSASRPQDRQFILSSKKLLLSDSGFYLCAWGTGWEGYTFGSGTRLTVV.

Remarks on this clone: This sample also contains other DNA sequences that code for the same CDR3. The rearrangement joins TRBV7-2 to TRBJ1-1; D is ambiguous. Trimming cost V 8 bases and J 1 base, with 5 bases left between them. From germline, CDR1 is SGHTA and CDR2 FQGNSA. The CDR3 sequence is 11 residues long. The CDR3 coding sequence is TGTGCCAGCGTTCAGAACACTGAAGCTTTCTTT. It encodes CASVQNTEAFF.

The chain is built from TRBV5-1 and TRBJ2-2; D is ambiguous. V was clipped by 4 bases and J by 3 bases, with 7 bases between them. The CDR3 length is 13 residues. CDR1 SGHRS and CDR2 YFSETQ come from the germline V gene. CDR3 nucleotide sequence: TGCGCCAGCAGCCCCAAGGACACCGGGGAGCTGTTTTTT. This translates into CASSPKDTGELFF.

The chain joins TRBV2 to TRBJ2-3, with TRBD2 as a possible D gene (5 bases). Germline V lookup: CDR1 SNHLY, CDR2 FYNNEI. The CDR3 sequence is 13 residues long. Trimming pared 8 bases from V and 6 bases from J, leaving 15 bases between. Here the CDR3 reads CASLEGGGDTQYF. The CDR3 DNA is TGTGCCAGCCTCGAGGGTGGCGGGGATACGCAGTATTTT. The full variable domain, with the rest looked up from reference TRBV2 and TRBJ2-3, is EPEVTQTPSHQVTQMGQEVILRCVPISNHLYFYWYRQILGQKVEFLVSFYNNEISEKSEIFDDQFSVERPDGSNFTLKIRSTKLEDSAMYFCASLEGGGDTQYFGPGTRLTVL.

Turning to this clone: The identical CDR3 is also encoded by other nucleotide sequences in the sample. CDR3 nucleotide sequence: TGTGCCAGCTCACCCGGGACAGGGGGCACAGATACGCAGTATTTT. Translation: CASSPGTGGTDTQYF. The rearrangement uses TRBV18 and TRBJ2-3; TRBD1 aligns across 10 bases. J lost 1 base, V lost 3 bases, and 1 base had no gene match. The CDR3 consists of 15 residues. Germline V gene data show CDR1 as KGHSH and CDR2 as LQKENI.

A word on this clone: The sample has other DNA sequences that encode this CDR3 too. V usage is TRBV19 and J usage is TRBJ1-5; TRBD1 is a possible D gene (6 bases). Germline assignment: CDR1 LNHDA and CDR2 SQIVND (reference sequence). Trimming cost V 2 bases and J 7 bases, with 9 bases left between them. This CDR3 is built from 13 residues. This chain's CDR3 is CASSISGDQPQHF. As DNA, the CDR3 is TGTGCCAGTAGTATATCAGGGGACCAGCCCCAGCATTTT. Filled out from reference TRBV19 and TRBJ1-5, the complete variable domain reads DGGITQSPKYLFRKEGQNVTLSCEQNLNHDAMYWYRQDPGQGLRLIYYSQIVNDFQKGDIAEGYSVSREKKESFPLTVTSAQKNPTAFYLCASSISGDQPQHFGDGTRLSIL.

This chain uses TRBV6-1 with TRBJ1-2, with TRBD1 matching over 9 bases. Germline values: CDR1 MNHNS, CDR2 SASEGT. The CDR3 has 16 amino acids. Losses at the gene ends were 4 bases for V and 3 bases for J; bases not matched to a gene: 9. DNA of the CDR3: TGTGCCAGCAGTGTCCCGGACAGGGGAGAATACTATGGCTACACCTTC. Its protein is CASSVPDRGEYYGYTF.

This chain uses TRBV2 with TRBJ2-3; D may be TRBD2 (6 bases). V was cut by 7 bases and J by 2 bases, with 13 bases left in between. This CDR3 has 14 amino acids. CDR1 and CDR2 (germline): SNHLY, FYNNEI. DNA of the CDR3: TGTGCCAGCACGGTCGGGACTTCCACAGATACGCAGTATTTT. Its protein product is CASTVGTSTDTQYF.

CDR3 nucleotides: TGTGCCAGCAGCTTAATGATTAGAACCTCACCGAAAGAGACCCAGTACTTC. It yields the protein CASSLMIRTSPKETQYF. This chain connects TRBV7-9 to TRBJ2-5; no definite D call. Trimming took off 2 bases at V and 3 bases at J, with 19 bases between the two ends. The CDR3 has 17 residues. CDR1 and CDR2 from the germline V gene are SEHNR and FQNEAQ (reference sequence).

This clone appeared many times. DNA for the CDR3: TGTGCCATCAGTGAAGGGGGACTCCTGGCTACTGAAGCTTTCTTT. Amino acid sequence: CAISEGGLLATEAFF. This chain joins TRBV10-3 and TRBJ1-1, with a weak D call TRBD1 (6 bases). Per germline, CDR1 ENHRY and CDR2 SYGVKD. This CDR3 comprises 15 residues. V was clipped by 3 bases and J by 5 bases, with 16 bases between them.